This T cell receptor beta chain was profiled in a study of shared clonotypes between healthy human individuals (dated by TCRdb to about 2020). Regarding the study in general: The cohort included three men and a couple of women between 18 and 49 years of age. For each donor, CD4 naive and CD4 memory were each given three plates, CD8 naive was given two plates, and CD8 memory was given one plate. Blood TCR repertoires of a handful of healthy adults were deeply sequenced to estimate repertoire size and the extent of clonotype sharing between individuals. Libraries were prepared and TCR repertoires were sequenced by different laboratories using diverse techniques, in order to increase sequencing depth and limit assay-specific biases. Each donor's leukapheresis produced roughly between roughly 0.94 and 9.5 billion PBMCs. Broad study findings and their caveats: The genetic and exposure-history diversity represented was limited by the small number of donors. Sampling was limited to blood, and TCR repertoires in tissue likely differ from TCR repertoires in blood. Even with the large sequencing depth, rarefaction of the sorted-subset datasets indicated that sequencing was incomplete. Across a few donors, approximately 5% of naive CD4, more than 3% of naive CD8, roughly 2.2% of memory CD4, and approximately 0.4% of memory CD8 clonotypes were shared. Based on pairwise subsampling, the degree of clonotype sharing among donors was expected to be affected by sequencing depth. Larger estimated clonotype richness was generally found for naive subsets than for memory subsets. Higher generation probabilities were observed for clonotypes shared by all four sorted-subset donors than for non-shared clonotypes.

The CDR3 measures 15 amino acids from cysteine to phenylalanine. Only the CDR3 region is kept as DNA, spanning 45 bases read in frame from base 1. The V and J ends are trimmed by 5 bases and 5 bases, leaving 18 bases between them. Looking up the germline V gene yields CDR1 SGHTA and CDR2 FQGNSA. Using the deep immunoSEQ assay, TCR CDR3 regions were amplified from genomic DNA by multiplex PCR. Genomic DNA extracted from each cell subset was distributed evenly over all wells of several immunoSEQ 96-well plates, and each plate served as one replicate. For sorted subsets, each replicate PCR was loaded with 200 ng genomic DNA, equivalent to 30,000 to 35,000 T cell genomes. Purified libraries were quantified with a Qubit 3.0 fluorometer, sized on a Bioanalyzer 2100, and re-quantified with the KAPA Library Quantification kit. Each immunoSEQ 96-well plate was sequenced on its own single-read 150-cycle Illumina NextSeq 550 flow cell. In the original analysis: Because the immunoSEQ output included only junctional sequences and no quality scores, the filtering could not be the same as the filtering used for full-length reads. Sequences were annotated with PyIR, a Python wrapper for IgBLAST v1.9, using IMGT germline references to assign V/J genes and CDR3. Reads were filtered out if the reads had weak V/J assignments (E-value above 1e-6), no CDR3, stop codons, out-of-frame junctions, or ambiguous translated residues. A V3J clonotype was defined by an identical inferred V gene, J gene, and CDR3 amino acid sequence. Percentage overlap between repertoires was calculated by dividing the number of shared unique clonotypes by the size of the smaller repertoire. RTK rarefaction, the Chao1 estimator, and Recon v2.1 estimates of unobserved clonotypes were used to assess repertoire richness. OLGA was used to compute generation probabilities for all TCRbeta clonotypes that the gDNA method yielded from several donors. TCRdb took over this immuneACCESS table, retaining in-frame rearrangements with V and J assigned. Such tables are incomplete; in checked studies, under half of the missing clones stem from an unresolved V gene, and the remainder is unexplained. That table is the source of V, J and clone size, and D and trimming were worked out from the DNA. This sample comprises about 2.4 million clones, over 85% of them detected only once. The ten largest clonotypes hold 0.36% of the sample.

As for this clone: Its recognized antigen is unknown. No per-base quality is available; no much larger clone lies one base away.

The donors were healthy, HIV-negative adults with no recently reported acute infections or vaccinations. Every donor was a Caucasian adult living in Nashville, Tennessee, USA. CD4+ T cells were enriched by magnetic negative selection; naive cells were then positively selected on CD45RA, and the negative fraction formed the memory subset. Blood was obtained by leukapheresis, after which PBMCs were separated by Ficoll-Histopaque density gradient centrifugation and cryopreserved in liquid nitrogen vapor phase. Analytical flow cytometry was used to check the purity and quantity of each magnetically sorted T cell population. Genomic DNA was isolated from every sorted fraction and measured by UV absorbance on a Nanodrop 2000c.

This receptor was taken from a man younger than 35 in good health. Some clones in this sample may be carry-over from other donors' samples. The sample consisted of naive CD4+ T cells from PBMCs. The sample's cell subset or site label, decoded: CD45RA+ positively selected. The chain is made from TRBV7-2 and TRBJ2-5, and TRBD2 may be the D gene, going by 5 matching bases. The CDR3 sequence is CASSPDGRAGETQYF. The nucleotide sequence reads TGTGCCAGCAGCCCCGACGGGCGGGCCGGGGAGACCCAGTACTTC.